Reported below is one TCR beta chain. Its cognate antigen is unknown. The sample belongs to a study of B cell selection in AIRE deficiency. General study findings and limits: Tconv and Treg cells from AIRE-deficient patients resembled healthy donors in TCRBV usage, CDR3 length and diversity. Of a few thousand shared Treg TCRbeta sequences, 25% to 40% were healthy-only, around 9.3% patient-only.

The V and J ends lost 1 base and 4 bases respectively, with 5 bases between them. Per germline, CDR1 SGHVS and CDR2 FQNEAQ. The CDR3 spans 13 residues. The repertoire was sequenced with immunoSEQ multiplex PCR; TCRdb's copy has only in-frame clones and lacks some. The top ten hold 1.4% of the sample, which has about 22,000 clones, nearly 95% seen once. Sorted regulatory T cells were CD4-positive, CD25-high and CD127-low or negative. Healthy unrelated donors supplied the control samples. The specimen sequenced was CD4+CD25+ Tregs sorted from PBMCs. J is TRBJ1-5 and V is TRBV7-8; the D is unclear. This TCR came from a human donor in good health. The CDR3 nucleotides read TGTGCCAGCAGCTTAGACGGGAATCAGCCCCAGCATTTT. Its protein product is CASSLDGNQPQHF.